This T cell receptor beta chain stems from a study of blood T cell repertoires in COVID-19. The V end lost 0 bases, the J end lost 1 base, and 12 bases lay between the germline ends. This CDR3 contains 16 residues. The germline CDR1 and CDR2 sequences are SGHAT and FQNNGV. In the study's own analysis: How many nucleated cells were present was estimated from reference gene primer amplification. Here immunoSEQ multiplex PCR was the method, and the copy in TCRdb shows in-frame clones only, minus some. The DNA was the basis for D and trimming; V, J and clone size are from that table. The table lists roughly 250,000 clones, 80% to 85% of them singletons, with 2.5% to 3% in the top ten.

The clonotype comes from a woman in her sixties or seventies with active or convalescent COVID-19. The chain joins TRBV11-2 to TRBJ1-1; maybe TRBD1 (5 bases). The sequencing sample was made of peripheral blood. The CDR3 sequence: CASSLDLGRANTEAFF. The CDR3 bases are TGTGCCAGCAGCTTAGATCTCGGCAGGGCGAACACTGAAGCTTTCTTT.